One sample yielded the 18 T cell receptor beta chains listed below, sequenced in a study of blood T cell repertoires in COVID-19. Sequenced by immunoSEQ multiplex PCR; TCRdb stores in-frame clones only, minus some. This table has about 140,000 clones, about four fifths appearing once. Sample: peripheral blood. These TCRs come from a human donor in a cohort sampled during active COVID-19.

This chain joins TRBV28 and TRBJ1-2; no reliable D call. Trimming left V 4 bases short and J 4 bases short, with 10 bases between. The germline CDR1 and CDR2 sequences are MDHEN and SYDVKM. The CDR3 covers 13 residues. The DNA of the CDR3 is TGTGCCAGCAGTTCACCCGGGGTCTATGGCTACACCTTC. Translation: CASSSPGVYGYTF.

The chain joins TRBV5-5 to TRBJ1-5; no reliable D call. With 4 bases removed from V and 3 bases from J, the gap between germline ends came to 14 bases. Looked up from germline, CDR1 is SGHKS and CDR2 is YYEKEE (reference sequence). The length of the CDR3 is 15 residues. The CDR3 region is CASSLLSMANQPQHF. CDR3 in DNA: TGTGCCAGCAGCCTTCTTTCGATGGCCAATCAGCCCCAGCATTTT.

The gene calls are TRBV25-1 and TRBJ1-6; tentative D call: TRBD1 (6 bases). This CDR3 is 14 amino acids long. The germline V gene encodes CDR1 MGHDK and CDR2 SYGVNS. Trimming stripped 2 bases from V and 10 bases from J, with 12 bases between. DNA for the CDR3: TGTGCCAGCAGTGAAACGGGGGGCGGGTCACCCCTCCACTTT. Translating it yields CASSETGGGSPLHF.

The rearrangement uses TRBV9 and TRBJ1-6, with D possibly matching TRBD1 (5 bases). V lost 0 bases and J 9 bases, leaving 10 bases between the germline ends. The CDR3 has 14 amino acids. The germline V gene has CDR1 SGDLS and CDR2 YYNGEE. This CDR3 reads CASSVGQGGSPLHF. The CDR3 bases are TGTGCCAGCAGCGTAGGTCAGGGTGGTTCACCCCTCCACTTT.

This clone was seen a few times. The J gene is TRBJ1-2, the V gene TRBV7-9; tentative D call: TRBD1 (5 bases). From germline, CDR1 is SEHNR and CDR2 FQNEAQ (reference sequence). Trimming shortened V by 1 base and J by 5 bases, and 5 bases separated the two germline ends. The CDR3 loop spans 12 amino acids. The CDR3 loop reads CASSLEGYGYTF. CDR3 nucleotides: TGTGCCAGCAGCTTAGAGGGGTATGGCTACACCTTC.

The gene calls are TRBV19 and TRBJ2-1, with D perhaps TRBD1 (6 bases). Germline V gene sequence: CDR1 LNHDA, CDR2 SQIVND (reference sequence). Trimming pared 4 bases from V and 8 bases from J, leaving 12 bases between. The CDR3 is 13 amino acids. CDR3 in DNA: TGTGCCAGTAGTAGCCGGGACAAAGATGAGCAGTTCTTC. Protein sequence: CASSSRDKDEQFF.

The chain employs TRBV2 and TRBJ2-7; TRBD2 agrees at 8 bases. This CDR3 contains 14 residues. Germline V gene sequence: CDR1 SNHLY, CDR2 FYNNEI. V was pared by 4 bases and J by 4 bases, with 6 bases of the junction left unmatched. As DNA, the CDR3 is TGTGCCAGCAGTGGGCTAGCGGGCAGGTACGAGCAGTACTTC. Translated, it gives CASSGLAGRYEQYF.

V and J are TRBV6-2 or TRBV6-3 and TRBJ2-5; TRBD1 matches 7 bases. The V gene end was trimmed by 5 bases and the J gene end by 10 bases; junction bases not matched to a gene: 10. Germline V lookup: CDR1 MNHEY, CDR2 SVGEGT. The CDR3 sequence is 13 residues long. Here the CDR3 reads CASSPRDRGFQYF. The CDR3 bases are TGTGCCAGCAGTCCGAGGGACAGAGGGTTCCAGTACTTC.

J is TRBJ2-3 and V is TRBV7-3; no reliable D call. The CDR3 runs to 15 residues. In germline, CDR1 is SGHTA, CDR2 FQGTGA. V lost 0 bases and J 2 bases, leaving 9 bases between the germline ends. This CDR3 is CASSLTGRSTDTQYF. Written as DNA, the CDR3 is TGTGCCAGCAGCTTAACGGGCAGGTCCACAGATACGCAGTATTTT.

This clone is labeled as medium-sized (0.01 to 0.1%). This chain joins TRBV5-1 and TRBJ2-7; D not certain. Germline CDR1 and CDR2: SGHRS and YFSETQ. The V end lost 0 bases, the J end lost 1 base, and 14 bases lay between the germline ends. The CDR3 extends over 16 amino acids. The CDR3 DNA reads TGCGCCAGCAGCTTGGACGGAGCCTCCGGATCCTACGAGCAGTACTTC. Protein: CASSLDGASGSYEQYF.

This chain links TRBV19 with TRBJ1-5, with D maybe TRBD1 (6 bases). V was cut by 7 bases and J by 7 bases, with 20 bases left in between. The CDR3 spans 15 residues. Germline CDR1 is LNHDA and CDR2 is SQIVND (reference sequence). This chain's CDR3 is CASTSKARGLQPQHF. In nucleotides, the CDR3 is TGTGCCAGTACATCCAAAGCAAGGGGGTTACAGCCCCAGCATTTT.

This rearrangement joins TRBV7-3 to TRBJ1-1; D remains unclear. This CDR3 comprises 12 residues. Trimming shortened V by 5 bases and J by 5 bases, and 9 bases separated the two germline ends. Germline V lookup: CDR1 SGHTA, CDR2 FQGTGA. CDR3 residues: CASSNSVTEAFF. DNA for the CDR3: TGTGCCAGCAGCAACTCGGTGACTGAAGCTTTCTTT.

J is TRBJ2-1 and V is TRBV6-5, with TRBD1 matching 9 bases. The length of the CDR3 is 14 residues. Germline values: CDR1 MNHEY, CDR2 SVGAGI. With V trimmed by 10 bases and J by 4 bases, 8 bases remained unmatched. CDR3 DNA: TGTGCCACCTCGTTGGGACAGGGTTACAATGAGCAGTTCTTC. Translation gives CATSLGQGYNEQFF.

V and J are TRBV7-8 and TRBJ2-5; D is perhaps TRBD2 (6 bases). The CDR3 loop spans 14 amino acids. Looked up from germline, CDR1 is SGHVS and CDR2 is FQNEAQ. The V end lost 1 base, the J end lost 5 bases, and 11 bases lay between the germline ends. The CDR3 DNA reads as TGTGCCAGCAGCTTAGACCCCCGGGGGGAGACCCAGTACTTC. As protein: CASSLDPRGETQYF.

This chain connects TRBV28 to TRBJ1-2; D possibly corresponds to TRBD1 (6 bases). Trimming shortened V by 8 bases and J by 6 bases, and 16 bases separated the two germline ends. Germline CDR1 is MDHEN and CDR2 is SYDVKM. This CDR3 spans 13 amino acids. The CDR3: CASEKDRYHGYTF. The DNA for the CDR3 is TGTGCCAGCGAAAAGGACAGATACCATGGCTACACCTTC.

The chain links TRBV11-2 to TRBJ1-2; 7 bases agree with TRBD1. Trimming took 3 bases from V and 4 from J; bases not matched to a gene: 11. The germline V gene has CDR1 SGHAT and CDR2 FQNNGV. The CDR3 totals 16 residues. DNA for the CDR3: TGTGCCAGCAGCTTTGCTGGGACACAGGGGCTCTATGGCTACACCTTC. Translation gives CASSFAGTQGLYGYTF. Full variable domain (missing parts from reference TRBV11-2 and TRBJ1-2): EAGVAQSPRYKIIEKRQSVAFWCNPISGHATLYWYQQILGQGPKLLIQFQNNGVVDDSQLPKDRFSAERLKGVDSTLKIQPAKLEDSAVYLCASSFAGTQGLYGYTFGSGTRLTVV.

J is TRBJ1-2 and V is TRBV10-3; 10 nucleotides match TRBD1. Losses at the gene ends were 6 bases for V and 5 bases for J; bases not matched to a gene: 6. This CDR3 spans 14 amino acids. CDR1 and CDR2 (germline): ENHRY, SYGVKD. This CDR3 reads CAISPGTGDYGYTF. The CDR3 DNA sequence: TGTGCCATCAGCCCCGGGACAGGGGATTATGGCTACACCTTC.

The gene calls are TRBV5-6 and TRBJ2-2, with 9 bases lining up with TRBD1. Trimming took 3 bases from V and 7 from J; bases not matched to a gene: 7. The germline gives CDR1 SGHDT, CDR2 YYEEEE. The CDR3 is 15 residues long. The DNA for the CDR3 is TGTGCCAGCAGCTCCCGGGACAGGGCGGACGGGGAGCTGTTTTTT. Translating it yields CASSSRDRADGELFF.